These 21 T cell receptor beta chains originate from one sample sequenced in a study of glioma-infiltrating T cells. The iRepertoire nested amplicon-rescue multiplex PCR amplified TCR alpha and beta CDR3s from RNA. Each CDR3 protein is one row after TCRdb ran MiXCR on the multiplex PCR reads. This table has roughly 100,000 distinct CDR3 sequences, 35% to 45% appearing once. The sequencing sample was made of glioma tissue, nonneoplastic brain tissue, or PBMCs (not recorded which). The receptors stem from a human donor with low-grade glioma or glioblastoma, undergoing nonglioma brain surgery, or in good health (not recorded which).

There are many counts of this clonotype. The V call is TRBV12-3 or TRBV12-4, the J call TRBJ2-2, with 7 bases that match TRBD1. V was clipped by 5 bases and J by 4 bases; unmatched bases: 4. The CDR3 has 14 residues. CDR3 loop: CASSPGQPTGELFF. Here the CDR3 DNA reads TGTGCCAGCAGTCCGGGACAGCCCACCGGGGAGCTGTTTTTT.

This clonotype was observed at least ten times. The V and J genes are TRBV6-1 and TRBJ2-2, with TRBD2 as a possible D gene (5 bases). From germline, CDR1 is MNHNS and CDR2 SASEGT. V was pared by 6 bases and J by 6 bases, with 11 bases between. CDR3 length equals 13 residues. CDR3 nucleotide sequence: TGTGCCAGCAGAGTCACGGGATCCGGGGAGCTGTTTTTT. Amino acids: CASRVTGSGELFF.

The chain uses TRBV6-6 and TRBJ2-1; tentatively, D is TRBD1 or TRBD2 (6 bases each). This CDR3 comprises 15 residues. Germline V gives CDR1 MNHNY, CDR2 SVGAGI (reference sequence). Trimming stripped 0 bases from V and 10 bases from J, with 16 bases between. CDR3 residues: CASSYSGGANEEQFF. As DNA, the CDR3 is TGTGCCAGCAGTTACTCGGGGGGCGCCAATGAAGAGCAGTTCTTC.

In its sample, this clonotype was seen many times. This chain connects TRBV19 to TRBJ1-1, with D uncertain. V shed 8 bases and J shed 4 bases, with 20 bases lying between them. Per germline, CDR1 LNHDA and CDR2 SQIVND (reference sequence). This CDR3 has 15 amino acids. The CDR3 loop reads CASPSTPRDGTEAFF. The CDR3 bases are TGTGCCAGTCCGTCCACCCCCCGTGACGGCACTGAAGCTTTCTTT.

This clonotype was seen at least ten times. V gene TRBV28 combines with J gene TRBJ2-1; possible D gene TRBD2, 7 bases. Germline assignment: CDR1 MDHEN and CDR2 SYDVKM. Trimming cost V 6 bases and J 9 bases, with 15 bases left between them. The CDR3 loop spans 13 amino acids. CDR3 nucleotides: TGTGCCAGCAGATCTACAGGGAGGGGTGAGCAGTTCTTC. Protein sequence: CASRSTGRGEQFF.

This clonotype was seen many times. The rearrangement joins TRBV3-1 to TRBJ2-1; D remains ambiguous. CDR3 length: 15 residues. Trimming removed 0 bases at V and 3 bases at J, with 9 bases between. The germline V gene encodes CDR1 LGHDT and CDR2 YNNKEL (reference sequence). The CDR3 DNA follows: TGTGCCAGCAGCCAAGATTTCAGAAACTACAATGAGCAGTTCTTC. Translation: CASSQDFRNYNEQFF.

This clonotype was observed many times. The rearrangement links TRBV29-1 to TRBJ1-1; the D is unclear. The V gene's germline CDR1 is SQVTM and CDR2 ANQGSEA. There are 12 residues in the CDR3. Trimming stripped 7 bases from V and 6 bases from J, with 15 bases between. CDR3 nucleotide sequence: TGCAGCGCCTCCTCGTCCGGATCTGAAGCTTTCTTT. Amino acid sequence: CSASSSGSEAFF.

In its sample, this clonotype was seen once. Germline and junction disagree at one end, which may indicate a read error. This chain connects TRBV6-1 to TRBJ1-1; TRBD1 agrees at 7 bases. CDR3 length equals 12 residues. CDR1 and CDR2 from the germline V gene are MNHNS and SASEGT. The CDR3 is CATRDRNTEAFF. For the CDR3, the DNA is TGCGCCACCCGGGACAGGAACACTGAAGCTTTCTTT.

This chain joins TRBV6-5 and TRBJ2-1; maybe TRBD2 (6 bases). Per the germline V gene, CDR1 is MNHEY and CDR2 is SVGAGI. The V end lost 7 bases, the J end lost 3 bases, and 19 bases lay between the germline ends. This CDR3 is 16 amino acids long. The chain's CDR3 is CASNREYDPFYNEQFF. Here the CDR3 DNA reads TGTGCCAGCAATCGGGAGTACGATCCCTTCTACAATGAGCAGTTCTTC.

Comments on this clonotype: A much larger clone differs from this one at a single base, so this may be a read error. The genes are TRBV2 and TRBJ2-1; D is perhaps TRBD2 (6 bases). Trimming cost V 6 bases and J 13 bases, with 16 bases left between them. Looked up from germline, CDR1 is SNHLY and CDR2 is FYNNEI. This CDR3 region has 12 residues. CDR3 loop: CASRRGGETQFF. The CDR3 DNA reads TGTGCCAGCAGGAGGGGAGGAGAGACCCAGTTCTTC.

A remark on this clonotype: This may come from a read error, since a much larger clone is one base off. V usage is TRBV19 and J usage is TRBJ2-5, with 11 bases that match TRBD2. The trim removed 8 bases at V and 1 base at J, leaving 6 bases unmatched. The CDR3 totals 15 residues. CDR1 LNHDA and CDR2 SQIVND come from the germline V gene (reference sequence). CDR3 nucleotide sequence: TGTGCCAGTGGCTCTAGCGGGGGGTTCCAAGAGACCCAGTACTTC. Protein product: CASGSSGGFQETQYF.

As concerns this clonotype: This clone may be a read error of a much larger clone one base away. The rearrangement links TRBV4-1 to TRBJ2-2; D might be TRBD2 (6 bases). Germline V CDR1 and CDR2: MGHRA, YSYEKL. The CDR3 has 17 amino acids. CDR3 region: CTSSQNPASANTGELFF. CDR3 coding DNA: TGCACCAGCAGCCAAAACCCGGCTAGCGCGAACACCGGGGAGCTGTTTTTT.

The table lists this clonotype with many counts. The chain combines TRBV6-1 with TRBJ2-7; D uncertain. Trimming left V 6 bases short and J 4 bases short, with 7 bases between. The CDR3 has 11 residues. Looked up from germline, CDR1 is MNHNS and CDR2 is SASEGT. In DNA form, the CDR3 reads TGTGCCAGCAGAAAAGGTTACGAGCAGTACTTC. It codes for CASRKGYEQYF.

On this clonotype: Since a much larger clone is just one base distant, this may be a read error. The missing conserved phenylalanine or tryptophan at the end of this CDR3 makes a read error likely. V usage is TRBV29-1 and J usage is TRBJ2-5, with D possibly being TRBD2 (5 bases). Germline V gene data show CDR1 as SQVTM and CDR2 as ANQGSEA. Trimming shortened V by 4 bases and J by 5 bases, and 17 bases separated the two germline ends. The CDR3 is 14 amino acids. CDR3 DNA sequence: TGCAGCGTTGTGGGTCCAGGACTTAGGGAGACCCAGTACCTC. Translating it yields CSVVGPGLRETQYL.

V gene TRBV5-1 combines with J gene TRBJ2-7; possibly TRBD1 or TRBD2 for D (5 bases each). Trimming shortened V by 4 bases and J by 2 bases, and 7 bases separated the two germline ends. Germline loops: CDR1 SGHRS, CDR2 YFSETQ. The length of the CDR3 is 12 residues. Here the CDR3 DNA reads TGCGCCAGCAGCGGGGGAACCTACGAGCAGTACTTC. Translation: CASSGGTYEQYF.

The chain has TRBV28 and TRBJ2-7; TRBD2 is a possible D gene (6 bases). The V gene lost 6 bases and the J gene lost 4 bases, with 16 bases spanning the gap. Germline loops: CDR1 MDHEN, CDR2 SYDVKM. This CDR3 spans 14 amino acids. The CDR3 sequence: CASSVAGPDYEQYF. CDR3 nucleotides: TGTGCCAGCAGCGTCGCGGGACCGGATTACGAGCAGTACTTC.

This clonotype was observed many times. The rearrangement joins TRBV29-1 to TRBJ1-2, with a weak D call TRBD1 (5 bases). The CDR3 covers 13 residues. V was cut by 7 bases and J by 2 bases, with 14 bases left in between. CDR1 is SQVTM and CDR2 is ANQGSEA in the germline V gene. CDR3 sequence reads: CSAGTGTNYGYTF. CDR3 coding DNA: TGCAGCGCGGGGACGGGTACAAACTATGGCTACACCTTC.

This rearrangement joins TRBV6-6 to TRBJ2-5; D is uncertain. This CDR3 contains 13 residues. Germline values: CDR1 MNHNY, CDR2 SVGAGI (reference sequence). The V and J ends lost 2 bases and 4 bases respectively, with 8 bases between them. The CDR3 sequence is CASSYDTGETQYF. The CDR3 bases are TGTGCCAGCAGTTACGACACGGGAGAGACCCAGTACTTC.

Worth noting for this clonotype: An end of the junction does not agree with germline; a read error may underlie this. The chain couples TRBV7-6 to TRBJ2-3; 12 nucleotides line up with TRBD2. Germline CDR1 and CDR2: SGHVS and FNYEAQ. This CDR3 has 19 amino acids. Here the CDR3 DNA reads TGTGCCAGCATCTTATGGACTAGCGGGGCAACCGCTAGCACAGATACGCGGTATTTT. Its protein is CASILWTSGATASTDTRYF.

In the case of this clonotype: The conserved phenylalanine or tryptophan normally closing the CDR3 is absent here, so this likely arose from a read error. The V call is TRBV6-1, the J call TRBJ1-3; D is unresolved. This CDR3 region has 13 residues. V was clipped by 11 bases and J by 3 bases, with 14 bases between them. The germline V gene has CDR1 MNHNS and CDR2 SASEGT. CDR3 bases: TGTGCCGCCTCCGGAGCGGTTGGAAACACCATATATTGT. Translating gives CAASGAVGNTIYC.

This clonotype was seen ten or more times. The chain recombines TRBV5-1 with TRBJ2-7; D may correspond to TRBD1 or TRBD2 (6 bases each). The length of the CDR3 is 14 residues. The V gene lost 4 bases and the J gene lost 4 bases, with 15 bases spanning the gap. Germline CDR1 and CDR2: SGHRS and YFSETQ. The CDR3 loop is CASSGGGISYEQYF. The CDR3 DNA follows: TGCGCCAGCAGCGGAGGGGGGATCTCGTACGAGCAGTACTTC.